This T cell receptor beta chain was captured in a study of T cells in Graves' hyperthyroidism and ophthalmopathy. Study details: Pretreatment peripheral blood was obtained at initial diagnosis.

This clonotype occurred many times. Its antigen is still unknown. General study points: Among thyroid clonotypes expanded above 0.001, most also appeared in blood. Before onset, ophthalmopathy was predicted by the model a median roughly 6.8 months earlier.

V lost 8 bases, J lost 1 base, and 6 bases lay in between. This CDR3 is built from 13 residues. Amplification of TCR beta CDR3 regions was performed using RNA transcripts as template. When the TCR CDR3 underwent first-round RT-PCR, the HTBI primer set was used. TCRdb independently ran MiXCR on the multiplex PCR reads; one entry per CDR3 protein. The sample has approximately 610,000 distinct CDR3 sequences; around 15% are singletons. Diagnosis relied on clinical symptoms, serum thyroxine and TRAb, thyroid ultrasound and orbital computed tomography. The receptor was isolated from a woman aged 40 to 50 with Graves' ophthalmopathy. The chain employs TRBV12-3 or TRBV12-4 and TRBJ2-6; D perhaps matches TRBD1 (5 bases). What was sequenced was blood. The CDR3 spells CASSGSGANVLTF. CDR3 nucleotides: TGTGCCAGCTCAGGGTCTGGGGCCAACGTCCTGACTTTC.